These 3 T cell receptor beta chains originate from one sample sequenced in a study of graft-versus-host responses after intestinal transplantation. Their cognate antigens are unknown. Method: immunoSEQ multiplex PCR; TCRdb's copy keeps in-frame clones and lacks some. Here the sample spans some 87,000 clones, 80% to 95% being singletons. The specimen comprised unstimulated CD8+ T cells sorted from spleen or lymph node cells, sampled before transplant. The origin of the receptors is a human donor who was the organ donor for an intestinal transplant.

V and J are TRBV6-1 and TRBJ2-7; perhaps TRBD2 as D (5 bases). CDR3 size: 13 residues. V gave up 10 bases and J gave up 0 bases, with 13 bases separating them. Germline assignment: CDR1 MNHNS and CDR2 SASEGT. The CDR3 is CAIRGPSSYEQYF. The CDR3, as DNA: TGTGCCATTCGAGGGCCGAGCTCCTACGAGCAGTACTTC.

This clone was recorded only once. The chain links TRBV6-1 to TRBJ1-5; no reliable D call. The V end was cut by 1 base, the J end by 1 base, with 11 bases between. Germline V gene data show CDR1 as MNHNS and CDR2 as SASEGT. CDR3 size: 16 residues. The CDR3, as DNA: TGTGCCAGCAGTGAAGGGGCAGCCTGGAGCAATCAGCCCCAGCATTTT. Its translation is CASSEGAAWSNQPQHF.

This sequence joins TRBV19 and TRBJ2-3; possible D gene TRBD2, 5 bases. V shed 0 bases and J shed 0 bases, with 13 bases lying between them. Per the germline V gene, CDR1 is LNHDA and CDR2 is SQIVND (reference sequence). The CDR3 has 17 residues. The CDR3 region is CASSIDTAADSTDTQYF. DNA of the CDR3: TGTGCCAGTAGTATAGACACGGCAGCGGATAGCACAGATACGCAGTATTTT.